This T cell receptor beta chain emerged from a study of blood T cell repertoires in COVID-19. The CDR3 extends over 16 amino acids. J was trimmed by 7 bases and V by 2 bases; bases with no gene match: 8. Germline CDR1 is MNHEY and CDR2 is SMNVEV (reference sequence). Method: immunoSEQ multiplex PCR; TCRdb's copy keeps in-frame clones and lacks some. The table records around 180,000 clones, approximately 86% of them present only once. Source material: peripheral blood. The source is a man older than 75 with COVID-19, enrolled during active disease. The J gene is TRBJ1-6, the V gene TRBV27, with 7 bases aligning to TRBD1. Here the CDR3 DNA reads TGTGCCAGCAGTTTAGGGGGCCCAGGGGGGAATTCACCCCTCCACTTT. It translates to CASSLGGPGGNSPLHF.